This TCR beta chain was captured in a study of shared clonotypes between healthy human individuals (dated by TCRdb to the early 2020s). Background on the whole study: The cohort included a few men and a couple of women between 18 and 49 years of age. For each donor, CD4 naive and CD4 memory were each given three plates, CD8 naive was given two plates, and CD8 memory was given one plate. To estimate repertoire size and how much clonotypes are shared between individuals, the study performed deep sequencing of blood TCR repertoires from five healthy adults. Per donor, leukapheresis produced somewhere between about 0.85 and 9.5 billion PBMCs. Libraries were prepared and TCR repertoires were sequenced by different laboratories using diverse techniques, in order to increase sequencing depth and limit assay-specific biases. Summary of the overall study and its limitations: Clonotypes shared by all four sorted-subset donors showed higher generation probabilities than non-shared clonotypes. Even with the large sequencing depth, rarefaction of the sorted-subset datasets indicated that sequencing was incomplete. The genetic and exposure-history diversity represented was limited by the small number of donors. Estimated clonotype richness was generally larger for naive than for memory subsets. Sampling was restricted to blood, and TCR repertoires in tissue are likely to differ from TCR repertoires in blood. Based on pairwise subsampling, the degree of clonotype sharing among donors was expected to be affected by sequencing depth. Sharing across several donors was observed for about 4.8% of naive CD4, 3% to 3.5% of naive CD8, about 2.3% of memory CD4, and about 0.4% of memory CD8 clonotypes.

Healthy HIV-negative adults with no recently reported acute infections or vaccinations were included as donors. All donors were Caucasian adults living in Nashville, Tennessee, USA. CD4+ T cells were enriched by magnetic negative selection, after which naive cells were positively selected on CD45RA and the negative fraction was taken as the memory subset. After blood collection by leukapheresis, PBMCs were isolated using Ficoll-Histopaque density gradient centrifugation and then cryopreserved in the vapor phase of liquid nitrogen. Analytical flow cytometry was used to check the purity and quantity of each magnetically sorted T cell population. Genomic DNA was isolated from every sorted fraction and measured by UV absorbance on a Nanodrop 2000c. Using the deep immunoSEQ assay, multiplex PCR amplified TCR CDR3 regions from genomic DNA. Extracted genomic DNA from each cell subset was distributed evenly across all wells of several immunoSEQ 96-well plates, and each plate was treated as a replicate. For sorted subsets, 200 to 250 ng of genomic DNA, equivalent to about 30,000 T cell genomes, went into each replicate PCR. The purified libraries were quantified using a Qubit 3.0 fluorometer, sized with a Bioanalyzer 2100, and then quantified again using the KAPA Library Quantification kit. Every immunoSEQ 96-well plate was sequenced on a separate single-read 150-cycle Illumina NextSeq 550 flow cell. In the source study's methods: Because the immunoSEQ output included only junctional sequences and no quality scores, the filtering could not be the same as the filtering used for full-length reads. Sequences were annotated with PyIR, a Python wrapper for IgBLAST v1.9, and V/J genes and CDR3 were assigned using IMGT germline references. Reads were filtered out if the reads had weak V/J assignments (E-value above 1e-6), no CDR3, stop codons, out-of-frame junctions, or ambiguous translated residues. V3J clonotypes were defined by identical inferred V gene, J gene, and CDR3 amino acid sequence. Percentage overlap between repertoires was computed as shared unique clonotypes divided by the size of the smaller repertoire. Three approaches were used to assess repertoire richness: RTK rarefaction, the Chao1 estimator, and Recon v2.1 estimates of unobserved clonotypes. Generation probabilities for all TCRbeta clonotypes obtained by the gDNA method from a handful of donors were computed using OLGA. TCRdb provides this immuneACCESS table in a form limited to in-frame rearrangements. Some clones are lacking; in checked studies, under half of them reflect an unresolved V gene, and why the rest are absent is not known. The V and J calls and clone size were taken over from that table, and D and trimming were inferred from the DNA. The sample includes around 330,000 clones, with around 67% observed a single time. The ten largest clones take up around 10% of the sample.

Deletion took 2 bases off V and 3 bases off J, with a span of 21 bases between the germline ends. The cysteine opens and the phenylalanine closes a CDR3 of 18 amino acids. Solely the CDR3 DNA is kept, with 54 bases framed from the first base. CDR1 SGDLS and CDR2 YYNGEE are derived from the germline V gene. Concerning this clone itself: What antigen it recognizes has not been identified. No much larger clonotype is one base removed from it; base qualities were not supplied.

The chain is made from TRBV9 and TRBJ2-4; tentative D gene TRBD1, with 6 bases matching. This sequence originates from a man aged 30 to 39 in good health. The sequenced material came from memory CD4+ T cells sorted from blood. The sample's cell subset or site label is to be understood as: CD45RA-negative fraction. The DNA reads as follows: TGTGCCAGCAGCGTGGGGCCTTTGAAACAGGGCAGCAAAAACATTCAGTACTTC. The encoded protein is CASSVGPLKQGSKNIQYF.